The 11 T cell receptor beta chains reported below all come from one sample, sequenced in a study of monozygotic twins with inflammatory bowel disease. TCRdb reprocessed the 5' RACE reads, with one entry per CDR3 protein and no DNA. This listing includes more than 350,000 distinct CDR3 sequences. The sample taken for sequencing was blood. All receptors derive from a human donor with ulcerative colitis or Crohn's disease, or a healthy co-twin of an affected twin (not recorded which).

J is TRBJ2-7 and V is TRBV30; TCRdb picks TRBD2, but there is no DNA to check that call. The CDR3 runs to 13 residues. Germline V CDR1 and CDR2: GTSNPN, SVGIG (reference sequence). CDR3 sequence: CAWSVRGSEEQYF.

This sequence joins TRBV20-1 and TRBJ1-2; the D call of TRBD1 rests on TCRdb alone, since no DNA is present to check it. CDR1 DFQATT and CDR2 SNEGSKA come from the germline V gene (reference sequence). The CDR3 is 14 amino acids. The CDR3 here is CSARERGRGHGYTF.

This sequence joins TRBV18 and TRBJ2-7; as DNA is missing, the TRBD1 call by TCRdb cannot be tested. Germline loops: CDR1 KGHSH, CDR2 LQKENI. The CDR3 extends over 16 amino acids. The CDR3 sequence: CASSPSTGASSYEQYF.

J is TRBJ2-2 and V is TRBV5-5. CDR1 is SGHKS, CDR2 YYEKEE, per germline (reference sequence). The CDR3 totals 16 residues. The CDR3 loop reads CASSFYTHQAIGELFF. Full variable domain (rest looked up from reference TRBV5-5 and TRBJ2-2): DAGVTQSPTHLIKTRGQQVTLRCSPISGHKSVSWYQQVLGQGPQFIFQYYEKEERGRGNFPDRFSARQFPNYSSELNVNALLLGDSALYLCASSFYTHQAIGELFFGEGSRLTVL.

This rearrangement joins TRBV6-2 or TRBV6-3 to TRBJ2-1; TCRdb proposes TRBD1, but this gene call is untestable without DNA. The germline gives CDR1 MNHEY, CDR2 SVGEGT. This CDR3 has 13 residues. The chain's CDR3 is CASDRLLRNEQFF.

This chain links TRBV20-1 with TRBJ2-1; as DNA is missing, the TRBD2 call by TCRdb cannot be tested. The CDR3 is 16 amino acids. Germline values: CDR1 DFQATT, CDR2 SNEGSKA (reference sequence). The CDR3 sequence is CSARASSGRAYNEQFF.

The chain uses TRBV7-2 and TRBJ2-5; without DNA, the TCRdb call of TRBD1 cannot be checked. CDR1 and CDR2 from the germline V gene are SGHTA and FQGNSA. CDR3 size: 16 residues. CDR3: CASSLGRTGRKETQYF.

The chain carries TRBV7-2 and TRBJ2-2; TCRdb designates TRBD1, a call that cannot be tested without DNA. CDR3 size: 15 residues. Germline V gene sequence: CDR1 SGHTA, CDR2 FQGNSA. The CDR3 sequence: CASSRTGDPTGELFF.

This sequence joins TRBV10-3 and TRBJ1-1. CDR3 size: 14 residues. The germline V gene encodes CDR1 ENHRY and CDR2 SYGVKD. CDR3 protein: CAISADSSSTEAFF.

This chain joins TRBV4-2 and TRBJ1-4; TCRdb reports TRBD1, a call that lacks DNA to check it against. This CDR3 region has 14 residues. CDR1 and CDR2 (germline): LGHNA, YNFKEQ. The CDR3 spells CASRGGTANEKLFF.

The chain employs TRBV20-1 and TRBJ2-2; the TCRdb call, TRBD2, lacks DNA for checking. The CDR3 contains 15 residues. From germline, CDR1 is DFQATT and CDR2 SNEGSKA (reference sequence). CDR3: CSAVGKEVNTGELFF.